The 17 T cell receptor beta chains given below trace back to one sample, sequenced in a study of blood T cells in healthy people across ages. The authors ran a second PCR of about 6 to 11 cycles using a sample-barcoded 5' primer and a J-beta primer mix. TCRdb recomputed calls from the 5' RACE reads with MiXCR, one row per CDR3 protein. The sample yields more than 650,000 distinct CDR3 sequences, 22% seen once. Sequences were obtained from blood. These receptor sequences come from a man between 70 and 80 years old in good health.

This clonotype was detected only a few times. The rearrangement joins TRBV18 to TRBJ2-2, with TRBD2 identical over 7 bases. The germline gives CDR1 KGHSH, CDR2 LQKENI. CDR3 length: 15 residues. Trimming cost V 3 bases and J 7 bases; bases outside gene matches: 8. CDR3 amino acids: CASSPKRELLGELFF. CDR3 nucleotide sequence: TGTGCCAGCTCACCGAAGCGGGAATTGCTCGGGGAGCTGTTTTTT.

This clonotype showed up just a few times. V and J are TRBV4-1 and TRBJ2-2; TRBD2 agrees at 7 bases. CDR3 length: 17 residues. V lost 0 bases and J lost 0; bases outside the gene matches: 4. Germline values: CDR1 MGHRA, CDR2 YSYEKL. CDR3 sequence (DNA): TGCGCCAGCAGCCAAGATGGGGGGGTAGCGAACACCGGGGAGCTGTTTTTT. It yields the protein CASSQDGGVANTGELFF.

This clonotype was found a few times. The V gene is TRBV20-1, the J gene TRBJ1-6, with 7 bases matching TRBD1. Germline V gives CDR1 DFQATT, CDR2 SNEGSKA (reference sequence). Trimming at V came to 3 bases and at J to 7 bases, leaving 3 bases not matched to a gene. The CDR3 contains 13 residues. CDR3 amino acids: CSARGQINSPLHF. The CDR3, as DNA: TGCAGTGCTAGGGGACAGATCAATTCACCCCTCCACTTT.

This clonotype was found once. The chain links TRBV7-8 to TRBJ2-5; no definite D call. The CDR3 runs to 14 residues. Trimming pared 5 bases from V and 1 base from J, leaving 11 bases between. Looked up from germline, CDR1 is SGHVS and CDR2 is FQNEAQ. Here the CDR3 reads CASSIGPVQETQYF. CDR3 DNA: TGTGCCAGCAGCATCGGGCCAGTCCAAGAGACCCAGTACTTC.

There are many counts of this clonotype. The chain links TRBV7-6 to TRBJ2-1, with unresolved D. Per the germline V gene, CDR1 is SGHVS and CDR2 is FNYEAQ. V lost 5 bases to trimming and J lost 10 bases, with 12 bases between them. This CDR3 is 12 amino acids long. The chain's CDR3 is CASSPLGIEQFF. DNA of the CDR3: TGTGCCAGCAGCCCCTTGGGTATAGAGCAGTTCTTC.

V and J are TRBV5-8 and TRBJ2-2; D is undetermined. CDR1 is SGHTS, CDR2 YDEGEE, per germline. CDR3 length equals 16 residues. The CDR3 protein is CAYSPPWLTDTGELFF. In nucleotides, the CDR3 is TGTGCTTACTCTCCCCCGTGGCTTACAGACACCGGGGAGCTGTTTTTT.

This clonotype showed up just a few times. This chain connects TRBV7-2 to TRBJ2-1, with 9 bases that match TRBD2. This CDR3 is built from 13 residues. Germline loops: CDR1 SGHTA, CDR2 FQGNSA. Trimming took 5 bases from V and 10 from J; bases not matched to a gene: 6. CDR3 nucleotide sequence: TGTGCCAGCAGCCCAATTCTAGCGGGAGAGCAGTTCTTC. Encoded protein: CASSPILAGEQFF.

This clonotype was found many times. The rearrangement uses TRBV18 and TRBJ1-2; D uncertain. V was trimmed by 6 bases and J by 1 base, leaving 9 bases between them. The germline CDR1 and CDR2 sequences are KGHSH and LQKENI. This CDR3 has 13 amino acids. The CDR3 nucleotides read TGTGCCAGCTCGCCCGGGTTTAACTATGGCTACACCTTC. The encoded protein is CASSPGFNYGYTF.

This clonotype came up a few times. The V gene is TRBV28, the J gene TRBJ2-4; a weak D match, TRBD1 (6 bases). Trimming removed 6 bases at V and 6 bases at J, with 15 bases between. CDR3 length equals 14 residues. Germline V lookup: CDR1 MDHEN, CDR2 SYDVKM. For the CDR3, the DNA is TGTGCCAGCAGCCCCACAGGGATGGTAAACATTCAGTACTTC. As protein: CASSPTGMVNIQYF.

This clonotype was counted between two and nine times. The chain is built from TRBV7-7 and TRBJ2-5; perhaps TRBD2 as D (5 bases). The V end lost 5 bases, the J end lost 7 bases, and 14 bases lay between the germline ends. Germline loops: CDR1 SSHAT, CDR2 FNYEAQ (reference sequence). The CDR3 runs to 13 residues. CDR3 DNA: TGTGCCAGCAGCACGGACTCCATGATGACCCAGTACTTC. Protein: CASSTDSMMTQYF.

The J gene is TRBJ2-1, the V gene TRBV7-6; 13 bases map to TRBD2. The CDR3 covers 18 residues. Germline V gene data show CDR1 as SGHVS and CDR2 as FNYEAQ. J gave up 3 bases and V 5 bases, and 10 bases lay outside the gene matches. The CDR3 nucleotides read TGTGCCAGCAGCCAGACTAGCGGGGGGCCGGCCGTCTACAATGAGCAGTTCTTC. Its protein is CASSQTSGGPAVYNEQFF.

This clonotype was recorded a few times. The rearrangement uses TRBV20-1 and TRBJ1-2; 9 nucleotides align to TRBD1. This CDR3 spans 15 amino acids. J lost 6 bases, V lost 0 bases, and 8 bases had no gene match. CDR1 and CDR2 (germline): DFQATT, SNEGSKA (reference sequence). The CDR3 region is CSARDWGQGPNGYTF. The CDR3 DNA sequence: TGCAGTGCTAGAGATTGGGGACAGGGCCCTAATGGCTACACCTTC.

The chain links TRBV5-1 to TRBJ2-2; no clear D gene. Trimming removed 2 bases at V and 8 bases at J, with 13 bases between. The CDR3 has 14 residues. The germline V gene encodes CDR1 SGHRS and CDR2 YFSETQ. The CDR3 sequence is CASSLGLEFGELFF. The CDR3 DNA reads as TGCGCCAGCAGCTTAGGTCTAGAGTTTGGGGAGCTGTTTTTT.

For this clonotype: Mismatch with germline at one junction end may stem from a read error. The chain uses TRBV25-1 and TRBJ1-2; tentatively, D is TRBD1 (6 bases). The CDR3 runs 14 residues. Germline CDR1 reads MGHDK; CDR2 reads SYGVNS. CDR3 bases: TGTGCCAGCAGTCCTCGGACAGAACTGTATGACTACACCTTC. Its translation: CASSPRTELYDYTF.

A few counts support this clonotype. The chain joins TRBV12-3 or TRBV12-4 to TRBJ2-5, with a weak D call TRBD1 (7 bases). TRBJ2-7 explains the end of the DNA better; the J call may be wrong. This CDR3 spans 14 amino acids. CDR3 DNA sequence: TGTGCCAGCAGTTTTACCGGCAGGGGGGACGAGCAGTACGTC. Its translation: CASSFTGRGDEQYV.

This clonotype was seen just once. Since a much larger clone is just one base distant, this may be a read error. The chain uses TRBV3-1 and TRBJ2-1; a weak D match, TRBD1 (5 bases). The end of the DNA aligns better with TRBJ2-5, so the J call may be wrong. CDR3 length: 14 residues. The germline V gene encodes CDR1 LGHDT and CDR2 YNNKEL (reference sequence). CDR3 DNA sequence: TGTGCCAGCAGCCAAAGGGGAAGAGAAGAGGCCCAGTACTTC. Protein sequence: CASSQRGREEAQYF.

V is TRBV5-6 and J is TRBJ2-7; D might be TRBD1 (5 bases). V lost 1 base, J lost 5 bases, and 13 bases lay in between. Germline lookup yields CDR1 SGHDT and CDR2 YYEEEE. The CDR3 is made up of 14 amino acids. DNA for the CDR3: TGTGCCAGCAGCTTGCCGTCCAGGGTCAACGAGCAGTACTTC. This translates into CASSLPSRVNEQYF.